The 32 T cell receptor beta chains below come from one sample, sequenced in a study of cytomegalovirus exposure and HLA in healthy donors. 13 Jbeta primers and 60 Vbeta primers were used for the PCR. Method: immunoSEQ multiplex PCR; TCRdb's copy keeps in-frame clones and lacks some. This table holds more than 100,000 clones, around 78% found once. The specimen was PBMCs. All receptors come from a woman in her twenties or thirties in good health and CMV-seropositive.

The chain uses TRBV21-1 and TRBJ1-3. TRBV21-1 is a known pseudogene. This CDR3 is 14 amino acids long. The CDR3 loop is CASSKGLYGNTIYF. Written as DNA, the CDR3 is TGTGCCAGCAGCAAGGGACTTTATGGAAACACCATATATTTT.

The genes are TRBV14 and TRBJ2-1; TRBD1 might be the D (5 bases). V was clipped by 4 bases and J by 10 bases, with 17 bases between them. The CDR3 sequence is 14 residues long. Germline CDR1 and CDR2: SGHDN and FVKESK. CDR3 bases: TGTGCCAGCAGCCCAGTAAGGGGTGCCGGGGAGCAGTTCTTC. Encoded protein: CASSPVRGAGEQFF.

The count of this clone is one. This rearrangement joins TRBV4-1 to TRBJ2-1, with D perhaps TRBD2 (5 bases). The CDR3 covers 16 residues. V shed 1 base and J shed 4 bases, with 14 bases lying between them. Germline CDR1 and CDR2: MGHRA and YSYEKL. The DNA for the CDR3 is TGCGCCAGCAGCCAAGTGGGTAGGAGGCCTTACAATGAGCAGTTCTTC. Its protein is CASSQVGRRPYNEQFF.

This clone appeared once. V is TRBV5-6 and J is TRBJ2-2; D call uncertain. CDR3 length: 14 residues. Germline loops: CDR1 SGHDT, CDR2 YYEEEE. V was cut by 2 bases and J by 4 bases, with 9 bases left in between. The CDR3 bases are TGTGCCAGCAGCTTAGGTCCAGGCACCGGGGAGCTGTTTTTT. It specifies CASSLGPGTGELFF. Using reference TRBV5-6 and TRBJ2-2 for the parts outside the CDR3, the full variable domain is DAGVTQSPTHLIKTRGQQVTLRCSPKSGHDTVSWYQQALGQGPQFIFQYYEEEERQRGNFPDRFSGHQFPNYSSELNVNALLLGDSALYLCASSLGPGTGELFFGEGSRLTVL.

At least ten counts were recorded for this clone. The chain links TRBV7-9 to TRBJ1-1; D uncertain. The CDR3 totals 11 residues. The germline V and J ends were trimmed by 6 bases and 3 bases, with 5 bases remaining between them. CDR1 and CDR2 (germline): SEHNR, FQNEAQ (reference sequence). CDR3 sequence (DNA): TGTGCCAGCAGGGCATACACTGAAGCTTTCTTT. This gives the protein CASRAYTEAFF. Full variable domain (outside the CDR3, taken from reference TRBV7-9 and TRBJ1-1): DTGVSQNPRHKITKRGQNVTFRCDPISEHNRLYWYRQTLGQGPEFLTYFQNEAQLEKSRLLSDRFSAERPKGSFSTLEIQRTEQGDSAMYLCASRAYTEAFFGQGTRLTVV.

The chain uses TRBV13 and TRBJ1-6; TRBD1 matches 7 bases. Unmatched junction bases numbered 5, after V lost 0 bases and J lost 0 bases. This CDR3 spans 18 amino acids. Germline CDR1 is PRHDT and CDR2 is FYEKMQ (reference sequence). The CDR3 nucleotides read TGTGCCAGCAGCTTAGGAAACAGGGGAAGCTCCTATAATTCACCCCTCCACTTT. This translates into CASSLGNRGSSYNSPLHF.

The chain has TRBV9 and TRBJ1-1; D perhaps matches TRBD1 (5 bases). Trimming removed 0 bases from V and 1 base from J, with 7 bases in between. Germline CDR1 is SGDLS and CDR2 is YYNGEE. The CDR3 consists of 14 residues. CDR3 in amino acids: CASSVVTGNTEAFF. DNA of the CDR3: TGTGCCAGCAGCGTAGTAACAGGGAACACTGAAGCTTTCTTT.

The CDR3 region is CASSVEQGYGYTF. In DNA form, the CDR3 reads TGTGCCAGCAGCGTAGAGCAGGGCTATGGCTACACCTTC. The gene calls are TRBV9 and TRBJ1-2, with D possibly being TRBD1 (5 bases). Germline values: CDR1 SGDLS, CDR2 YYNGEE. The CDR3 length is 13 residues. V was pared by 0 bases and J by 4 bases, with 7 bases between.

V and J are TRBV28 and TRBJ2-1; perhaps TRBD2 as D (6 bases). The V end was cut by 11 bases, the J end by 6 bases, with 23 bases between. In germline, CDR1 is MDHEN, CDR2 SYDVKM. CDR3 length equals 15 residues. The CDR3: CAAITWAGPINEQFF. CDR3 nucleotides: TGTGCCGCCATTACATGGGCGGGGCCTATCAATGAGCAGTTCTTC.

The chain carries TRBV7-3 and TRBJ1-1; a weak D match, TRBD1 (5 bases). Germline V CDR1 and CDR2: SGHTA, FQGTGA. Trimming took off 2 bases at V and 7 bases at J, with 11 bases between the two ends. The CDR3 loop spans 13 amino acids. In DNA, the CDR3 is TGTGCCAGCAGCTTATCTTCCGACAGTGAAGCTTTCTTT. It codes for CASSLSSDSEAFF.

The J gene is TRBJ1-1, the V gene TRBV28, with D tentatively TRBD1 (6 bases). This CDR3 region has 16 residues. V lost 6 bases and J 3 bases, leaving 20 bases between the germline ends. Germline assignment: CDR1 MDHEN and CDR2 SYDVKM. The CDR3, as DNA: TGTGCCAGCAGCCAACCGACAGGTTTCATGGACACTGAAGCTTTCTTT. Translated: CASSQPTGFMDTEAFF.

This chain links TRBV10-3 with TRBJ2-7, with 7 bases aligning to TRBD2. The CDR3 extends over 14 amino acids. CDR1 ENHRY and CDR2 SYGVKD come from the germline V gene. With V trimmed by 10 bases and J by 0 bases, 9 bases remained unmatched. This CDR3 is CATIPGGYSYEQYF. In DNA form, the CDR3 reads TGTGCCACCATTCCGGGGGGTTACTCCTACGAGCAGTACTTC.

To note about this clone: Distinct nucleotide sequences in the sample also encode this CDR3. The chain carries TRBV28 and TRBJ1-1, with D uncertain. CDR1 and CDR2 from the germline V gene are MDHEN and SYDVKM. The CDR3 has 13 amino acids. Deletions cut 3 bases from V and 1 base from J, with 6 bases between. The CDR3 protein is CASSFRRNTEAFF. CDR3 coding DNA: TGTGCCAGCAGTTTTCGTAGGAACACTGAAGCTTTCTTT.

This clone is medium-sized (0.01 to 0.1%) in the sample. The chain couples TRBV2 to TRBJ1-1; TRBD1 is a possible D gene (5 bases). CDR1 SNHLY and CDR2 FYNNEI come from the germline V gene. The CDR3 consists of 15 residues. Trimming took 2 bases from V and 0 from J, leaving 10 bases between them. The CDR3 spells CASSEFQGLNTEAFF. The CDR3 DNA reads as TGTGCCAGCAGTGAATTCCAGGGATTGAACACTGAAGCTTTCTTT. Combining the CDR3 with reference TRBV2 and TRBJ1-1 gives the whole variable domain EPEVTQTPSHQVTQMGQEVILRCVPISNHLYFYWYRQILGQKVEFLVSFYNNEISEKSEIFDDQFSVERPDGSNFTLKIRSTKLEDSAMYFCASSEFQGLNTEAFFGQGTRLTVV.

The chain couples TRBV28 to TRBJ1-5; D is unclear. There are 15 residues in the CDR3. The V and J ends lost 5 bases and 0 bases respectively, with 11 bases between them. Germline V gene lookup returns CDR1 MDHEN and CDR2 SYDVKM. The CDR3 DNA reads TGTGCCAGCAGTCCCCGAGAGTATAGCAATCAGCCCCAGCATTTT. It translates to CASSPREYSNQPQHF.

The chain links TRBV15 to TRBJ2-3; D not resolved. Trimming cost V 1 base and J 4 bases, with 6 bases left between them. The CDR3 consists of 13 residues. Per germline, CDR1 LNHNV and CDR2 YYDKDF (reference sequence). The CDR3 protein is CATSRAVPDTQYF. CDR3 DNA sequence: TGTGCCACCAGCAGAGCGGTACCAGATACGCAGTATTTT.

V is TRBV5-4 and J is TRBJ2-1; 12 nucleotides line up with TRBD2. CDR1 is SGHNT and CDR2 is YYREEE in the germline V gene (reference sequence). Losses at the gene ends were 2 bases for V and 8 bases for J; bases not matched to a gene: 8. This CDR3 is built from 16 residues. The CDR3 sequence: CASSFPLAGGPDEQFF. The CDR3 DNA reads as TGTGCCAGCAGCTTTCCCCTAGCGGGGGGGCCTGATGAGCAGTTCTTC.

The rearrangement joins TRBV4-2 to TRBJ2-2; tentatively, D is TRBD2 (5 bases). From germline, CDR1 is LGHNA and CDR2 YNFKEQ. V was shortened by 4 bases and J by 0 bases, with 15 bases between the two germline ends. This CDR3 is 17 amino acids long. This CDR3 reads CASSPSRGASNTGELFF. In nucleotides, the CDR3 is TGTGCCAGCAGCCCCTCTCGGGGAGCCTCGAACACCGGGGAGCTGTTTTTT.

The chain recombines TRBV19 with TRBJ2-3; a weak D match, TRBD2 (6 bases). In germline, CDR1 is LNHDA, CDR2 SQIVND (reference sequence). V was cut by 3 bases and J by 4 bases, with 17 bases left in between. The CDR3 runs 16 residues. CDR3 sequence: CASSIVSGGIADTQYF. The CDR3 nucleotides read TGTGCCAGTAGTATCGTGTCAGGAGGGATAGCAGATACGCAGTATTTT.

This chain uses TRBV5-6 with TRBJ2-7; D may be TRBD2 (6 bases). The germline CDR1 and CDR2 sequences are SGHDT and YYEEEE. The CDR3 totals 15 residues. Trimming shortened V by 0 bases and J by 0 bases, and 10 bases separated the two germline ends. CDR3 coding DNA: TGTGCCAGCAGCTTGGTTGGGGGGAGCTCCTACGAGCAGTACTTC. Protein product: CASSLVGGSSYEQYF.

Written as DNA, the CDR3 is TGTGCCAGTAGACTTAAGGGGGGGCCCCAAGAGACCCAGTACTTC. It specifies CASRLKGGPQETQYF. V gene TRBV19 combines with J gene TRBJ2-5; a weak D match, TRBD2 (7 bases). V was cut by 6 bases and J by 1 base, with 15 bases left in between. Germline CDR1 is LNHDA and CDR2 is SQIVND (reference sequence). This CDR3 is built from 15 residues.

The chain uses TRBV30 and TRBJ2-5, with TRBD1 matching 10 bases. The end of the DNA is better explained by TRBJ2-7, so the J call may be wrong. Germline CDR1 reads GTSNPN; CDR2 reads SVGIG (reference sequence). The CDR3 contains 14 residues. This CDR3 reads CAWTYWDRGGEQYF. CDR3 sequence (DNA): TGTGCCTGGACTTATTGGGACAGGGGTGGCGAGCAGTACTTC.

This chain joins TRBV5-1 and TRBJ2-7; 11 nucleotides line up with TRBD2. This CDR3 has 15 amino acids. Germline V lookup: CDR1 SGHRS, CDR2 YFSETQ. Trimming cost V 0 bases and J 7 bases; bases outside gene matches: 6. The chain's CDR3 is CASSLGSSGGREQYF. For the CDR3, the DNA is TGCGCCAGCAGCTTGGGGTCTAGCGGGGGGAGGGAGCAGTACTTC.

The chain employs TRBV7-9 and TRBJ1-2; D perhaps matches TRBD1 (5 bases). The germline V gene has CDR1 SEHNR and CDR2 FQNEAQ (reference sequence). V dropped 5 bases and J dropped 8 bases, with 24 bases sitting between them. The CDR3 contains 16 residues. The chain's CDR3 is CASSPSGRRGFKGYTF. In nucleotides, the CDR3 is TGTGCCAGCAGCCCCAGTGGGCGTCGGGGGTTTAAGGGCTACACCTTC.

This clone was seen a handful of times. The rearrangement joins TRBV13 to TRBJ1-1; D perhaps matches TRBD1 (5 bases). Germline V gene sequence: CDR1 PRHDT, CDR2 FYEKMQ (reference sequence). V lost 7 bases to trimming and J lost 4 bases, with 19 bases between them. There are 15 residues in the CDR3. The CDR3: CASTDSSGGGTEAFF. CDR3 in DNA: TGTGCCAGCACCGATAGCTCCGGCGGGGGCACTGAAGCTTTCTTT.

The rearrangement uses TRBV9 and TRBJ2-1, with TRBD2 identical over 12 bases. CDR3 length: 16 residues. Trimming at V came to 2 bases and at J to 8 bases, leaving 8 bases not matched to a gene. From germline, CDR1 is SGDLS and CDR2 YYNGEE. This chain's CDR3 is CASSVASGGAFDEQFF. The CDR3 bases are TGTGCCAGCAGCGTGGCTAGCGGGGGGGCCTTTGATGAGCAGTTCTTC.

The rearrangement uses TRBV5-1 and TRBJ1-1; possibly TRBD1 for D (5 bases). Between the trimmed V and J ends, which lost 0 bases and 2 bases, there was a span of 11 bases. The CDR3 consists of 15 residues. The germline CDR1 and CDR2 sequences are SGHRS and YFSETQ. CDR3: CASSLDSRVNTEAFF. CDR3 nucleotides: TGCGCCAGCAGCTTGGATTCCAGGGTAAACACTGAAGCTTTCTTT.

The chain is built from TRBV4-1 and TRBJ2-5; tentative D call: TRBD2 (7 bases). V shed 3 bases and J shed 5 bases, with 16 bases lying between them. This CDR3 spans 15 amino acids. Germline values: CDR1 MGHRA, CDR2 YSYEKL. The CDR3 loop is CASSHHGGPRETQYF. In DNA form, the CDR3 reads TGCGCCAGCAGCCATCACGGGGGGCCGAGGGAGACCCAGTACTTC.

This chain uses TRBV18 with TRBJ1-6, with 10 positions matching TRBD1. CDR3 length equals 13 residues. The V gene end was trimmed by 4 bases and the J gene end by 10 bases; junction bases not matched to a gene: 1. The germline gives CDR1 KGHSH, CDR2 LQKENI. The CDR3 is CASSLDRGSPLHF. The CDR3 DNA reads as TGTGCCAGCTCACTGGACAGGGGGTCACCCCTCCACTTT. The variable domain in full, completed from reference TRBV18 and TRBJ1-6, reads NAGVMQNPRHLVRRRGQEARLRCSPMKGHSHVYWYRQLPEEGLKFMVYLQKENIIDESGMPKERFSAEFPKEGPSILRIQQVVRGDSAAYFCASSLDRGSPLHFGNGTRLTVT.

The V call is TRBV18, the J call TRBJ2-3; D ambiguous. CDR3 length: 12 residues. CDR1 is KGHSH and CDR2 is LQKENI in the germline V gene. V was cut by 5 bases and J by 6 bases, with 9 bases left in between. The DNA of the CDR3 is TGTGCCAGCTCATCCCGGGTGGATACGCAGTATTTT. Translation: CASSSRVDTQYF.

The CDR3 protein is CASSLVRTGPGGYTF. Here the CDR3 DNA reads TGCGCCAGCAGCTTGGTAAGGACAGGGCCAGGCGGCTACACCTTC. The gene calls are TRBV5-1 and TRBJ1-2; 8 positions match TRBD1. Germline-derived CDR1 and CDR2 are SGHRS and YFSETQ. There are 15 residues in the CDR3. Trimming cost V 0 bases and J 8 bases; bases outside gene matches: 9.

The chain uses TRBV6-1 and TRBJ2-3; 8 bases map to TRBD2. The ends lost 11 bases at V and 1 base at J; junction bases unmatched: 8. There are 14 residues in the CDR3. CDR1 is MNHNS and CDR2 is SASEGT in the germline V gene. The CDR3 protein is CALLGGARTDTQYF. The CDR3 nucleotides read TGTGCCCTTCTCGGGGGGGCTCGCACAGATACGCAGTATTTT.